This T cell receptor (beta chain) was found in a study of shared clonotypes between healthy human individuals. CDR1 and CDR2 (germline): SGHDT, YYEEEE. The germline V and J ends were trimmed by 1 base and 9 bases, with 8 bases remaining between them. This CDR3 has 12 residues. Clones were read by immunoSEQ multiplex PCR, and TCRdb kept only the in-frame ones, dropping some. Here the sample spans around 690,000 clones, 90% being singletons. Sequenced input: memory CD8+ T cells from PBMCs. The subset here: CD45RO+ cells pooled with CCR7-negative TemRA cells. The rearrangement joins TRBV5-6 to TRBJ1-5; no clear D. The sequence derives from a man younger than 35 in good health. Some clones in this sample may be carry-over from other donors' samples. The CDR3 DNA follows: TGTGCCAGCAGCTTGAGCAGCGGGCCCCAGCATTTT. This encodes CASSLSSGPQHF.